This T cell receptor beta chain was recorded in a study of T cell changes during pregnancy in multiple sclerosis. This table comes from immunoSEQ multiplex PCR, and its TCRdb copy is limited to in-frame clones, with some not included. The sample includes approximately 74,000 clones, less than 90% of them seen just once. This receptor was identified in a female donor with multiple sclerosis, enrolled in a pregnancy study. Sequenced here: peripheral blood, sampled before pregnancy.

The CDR3 loop is CASSLDLVRHNEQFF. CDR3 nucleotides: TGCGCCAGCAGCTTGGATCTAGTAAGGCACAATGAGCAGTTCTTC. This chain uses TRBV5-1 with TRBJ2-1; no clear D gene. This CDR3 comprises 15 residues. Germline lookup yields CDR1 SGHRS and CDR2 YFSETQ. Trimming pared 0 bases from V and 5 bases from J, leaving 12 bases between.